The source of this T cell receptor beta chain is a study of blood T cell repertoires in COVID-19. The overall study: The United States, Italy and Spain supplied acute and convalescent COVID-19 samples.

In the original analysis: Quantification of nucleated cells was approximated via reference gene primer amplification. Method: immunoSEQ multiplex PCR; TCRdb's copy keeps in-frame clones and lacks some. V and J calls and clone size are copied from that table; D and trimming were computed from the DNA. The repertoire holds a few hundred thousand clones, with roughly 90% as singletons. Germline CDR1 is SNHLY and CDR2 is FYNNEI. The V and J ends lost 6 bases and 5 bases respectively, with 10 bases between them. CDR3 length: 12 residues. The source is a woman aged 50 to 60 who had been exposed to COVID-19. This rearrangement joins TRBV2 to TRBJ1-2; D might be TRBD1 (6 bases). Sequenced input: PBMCs or T cells enriched from blood (not recorded which). CDR3 residues: CASRDSFYGYTF. CDR3 DNA sequence: TGTGCCAGCAGGGACAGCTTTTATGGCTACACCTTC.